The TCR beta chain under discussion was sequenced for a study of blood T cell repertoires in COVID-19 (dated by TCRdb to the early 2020s). Describing the broader study: Collaborator samples came from the United States, Italy and Spain and covered acute and convalescent phases of COVID-19. The material from the prospective study consisted of cDNA or gDNA derived from T cells, B-cell-depleted T cells, or PBMCs. Subjects who had been exposed to COVID-19, were actively infected with it, or had recovered from it provided the deeply sampled blood TCRbeta repertoires that made up the dataset. The repertoires were made available in a free public database intended to serve as a resource for research on the immune response to SARS-CoV-2. Samples were obtained from the ongoing ImmuneRACE study (first 160 participants) and from 1,254 subjects provided by 6 global collaborators. Nearly every sample came with metadata listing a de-identified subject ID, COVID-19 status, age in years and sex. Where available, HLA class I and class II types were taken from metadata supplied by the sample provider and were not determined by assay-based typing. Results and caveats for the whole study, not just this receptor: Clinical and demographic metadata were provided uncurated, with the amount varying by source and participant.

TCRbeta CDR3 regions were amplified from genomic DNA using the immunoSEQ Assay, a bias-controlled multiplex PCR. As for the authors' bioinformatics: The number of nucleated cells in each sample was estimated by amplification of reference gene primers within the assay. Sequence reads were collapsed and filtered to measure the absolute abundance of every unique TCRbeta CDR3 rearrangement. Productive Simpson clonality was computed per sample as the square root of Simpson's diversity index over productive rearrangements. In TCRdb, the immuneACCESS table is reduced to in-frame sequences with V and J assigned. These tables do not hold every clone; where another copy was compared, an unresolved V gene accounts for under half, and the others remain unexplained. V, J and clone size are taken as reported in that table, and D and trimming were inferred from the DNA itself. This sample lists about 350,000 clones; 90% to 95% were detected once. Under 3.5% of the sample is taken by the ten largest.

To note about this clone: Its binding antigen is unknown. No base qualities exist here, and no much larger clone lies one base off it.

Samples from volunteer blood donors who had recovered from COVID-19 were contributed by a second Seattle source. The collaborating institutions used their own protocols to collect whole blood in K2EDTA tubes. For TCRbeta analysis, collaborators shipped samples in one of three forms: frozen whole blood, isolated PBMCs, or DNA extracted from either of those sample types. According to the germline V gene, CDR1 reads ENHRY and CDR2 reads SYGVKD. Compared with germline, V lacks 3 bases and J lacks 8 bases; bases without a gene match: 7. The CDR3, cysteine through phenylalanine, is 15 amino acids long. Just CDR3 DNA is preserved here, 45 bases in frame from base 1.

The sample consisted of peripheral blood. Here the chain combines TRBV10-3 and TRBJ1-5, with 10 middle bases fitting TRBD1. This TCR was sampled from a woman aged 18-29 years who had recovered from COVID-19. The nucleotides read TGTGCCATCAGTGACGACAGGGGGCCGGAGGAGCCCCAGCATTTT. This encodes CAISDDRGPEEPQHF.